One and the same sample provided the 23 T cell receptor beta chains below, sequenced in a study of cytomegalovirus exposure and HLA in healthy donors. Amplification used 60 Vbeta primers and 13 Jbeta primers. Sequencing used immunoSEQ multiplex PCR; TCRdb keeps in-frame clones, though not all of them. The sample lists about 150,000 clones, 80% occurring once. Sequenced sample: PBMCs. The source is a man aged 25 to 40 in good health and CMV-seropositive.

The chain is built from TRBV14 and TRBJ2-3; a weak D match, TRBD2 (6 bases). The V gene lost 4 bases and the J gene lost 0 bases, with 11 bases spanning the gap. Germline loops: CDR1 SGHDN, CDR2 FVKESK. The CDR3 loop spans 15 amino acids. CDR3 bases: TGTGCCAGCAGCCGACCCGGGGGTAGCACAGATACGCAGTATTTT. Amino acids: CASSRPGGSTDTQYF.

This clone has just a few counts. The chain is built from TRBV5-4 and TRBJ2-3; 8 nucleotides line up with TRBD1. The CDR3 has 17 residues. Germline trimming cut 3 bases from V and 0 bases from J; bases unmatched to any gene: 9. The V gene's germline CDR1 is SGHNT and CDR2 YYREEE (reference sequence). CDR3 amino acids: CASSYLLTGASTDTQYF. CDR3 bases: TGTGCCAGCAGCTATCTGCTGACAGGGGCTAGCACAGATACGCAGTATTTT.

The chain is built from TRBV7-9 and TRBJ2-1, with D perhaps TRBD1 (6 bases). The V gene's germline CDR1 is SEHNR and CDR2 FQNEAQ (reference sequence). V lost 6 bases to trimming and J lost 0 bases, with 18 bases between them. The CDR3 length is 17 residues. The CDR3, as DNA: TGTGCCAGCAGGAGGGGGAGTCCTACCGGCTCCTACAATGAGCAGTTCTTC. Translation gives CASRRGSPTGSYNEQFF.

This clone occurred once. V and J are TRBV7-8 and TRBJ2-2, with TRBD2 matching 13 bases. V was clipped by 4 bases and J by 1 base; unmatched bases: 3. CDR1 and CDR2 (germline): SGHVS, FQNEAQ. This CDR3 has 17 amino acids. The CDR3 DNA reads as TGTGCCAGCAGCTCACTAGCGGGAGGGATGAACACCGGGGAGCTGTTTTTT. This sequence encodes CASSSLAGGMNTGELFF. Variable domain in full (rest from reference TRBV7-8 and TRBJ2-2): GAGVSQSPRYKVAKRGQDVALRCDPISGHVSLFWYQQALGQGPEFLTYFQNEAQLDKSGLPSDRFFAERPEGSVSTLKIQRTQQEDSAVYLCASSSLAGGMNTGELFFGEGSRLTVL.

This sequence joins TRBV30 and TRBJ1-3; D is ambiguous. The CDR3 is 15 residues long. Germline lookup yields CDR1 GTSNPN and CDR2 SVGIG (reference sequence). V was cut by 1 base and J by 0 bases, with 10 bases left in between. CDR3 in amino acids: CAWSGTRGSGNTIYF. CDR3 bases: TGTGCCTGGAGTGGAACGAGAGGCTCTGGAAACACCATATATTTT.

CDR3 bases: TGTGCCAGCAGCTTGGCCGCGACCTACGAGCAGTACTTC. This translates into CASSLAATYEQYF. The rearrangement uses TRBV5-6 and TRBJ2-7; D not resolved. The V gene lost 0 bases and the J gene lost 2 bases, with 6 bases spanning the gap. Looked up from germline, CDR1 is SGHDT and CDR2 is YYEEEE. This CDR3 comprises 13 residues.

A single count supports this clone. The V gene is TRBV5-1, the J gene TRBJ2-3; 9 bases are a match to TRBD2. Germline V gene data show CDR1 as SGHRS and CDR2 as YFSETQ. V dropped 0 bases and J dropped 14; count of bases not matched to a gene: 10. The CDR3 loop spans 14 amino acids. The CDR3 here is CASSLEAGGPRMYF. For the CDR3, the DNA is TGCGCCAGCAGCTTGGAAGCGGGAGGCCCGCGTATGTATTTT.

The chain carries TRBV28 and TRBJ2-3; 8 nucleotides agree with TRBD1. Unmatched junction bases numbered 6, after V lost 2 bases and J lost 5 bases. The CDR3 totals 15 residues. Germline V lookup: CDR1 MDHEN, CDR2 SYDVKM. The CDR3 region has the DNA TGTGCCAGCAGTTTACGGACAGGGTTCGGAGATACGCAGTATTTT. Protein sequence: CASSLRTGFGDTQYF. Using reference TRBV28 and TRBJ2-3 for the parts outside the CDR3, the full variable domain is DVKVTQSSRYLVKRTGEKVFLECVQDMDHENMFWYRQDPGLGLRLIYFSYDVKMKEKGDIPEGYSVSREKKERFSLILESASTNQTSMYLCASSLRTGFGDTQYFGPGTRLTVL.

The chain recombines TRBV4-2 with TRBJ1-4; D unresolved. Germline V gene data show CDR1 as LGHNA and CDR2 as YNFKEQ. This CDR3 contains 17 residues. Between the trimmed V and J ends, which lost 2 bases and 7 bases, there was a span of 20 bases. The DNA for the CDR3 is TGTGCCAGCAGCCAACCCTCGGGCGCGGGAATGGGTGAAAAACTGTTTTTT. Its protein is CASSQPSGAGMGEKLFF.

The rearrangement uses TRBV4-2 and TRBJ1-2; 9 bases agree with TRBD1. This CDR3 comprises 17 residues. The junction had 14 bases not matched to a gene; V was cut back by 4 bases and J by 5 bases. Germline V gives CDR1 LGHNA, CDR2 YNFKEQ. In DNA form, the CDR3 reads TGTGCCAGCAGCCTCTACTTACAGGGGGCGACGGGGTATGGCTACACCTTC. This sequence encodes CASSLYLQGATGYGYTF.

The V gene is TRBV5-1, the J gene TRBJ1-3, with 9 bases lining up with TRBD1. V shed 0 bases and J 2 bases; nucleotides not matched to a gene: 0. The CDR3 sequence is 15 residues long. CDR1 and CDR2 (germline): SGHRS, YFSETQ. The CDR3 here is CASSLDRGPGNTIYF. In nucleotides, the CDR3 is TGCGCCAGCAGCTTGGACAGGGGGCCTGGAAACACCATATATTTT. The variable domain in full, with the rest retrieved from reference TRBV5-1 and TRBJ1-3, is KAGVTQTPRYLIKTRGQQVTLSCSPISGHRSVSWYQQTPGQGLQFLFEYFSETQRNKGNFPGRFSGRQFSNSRSEMNVSTLELGDSALYLCASSLDRGPGNTIYFGEGSWLTVV.

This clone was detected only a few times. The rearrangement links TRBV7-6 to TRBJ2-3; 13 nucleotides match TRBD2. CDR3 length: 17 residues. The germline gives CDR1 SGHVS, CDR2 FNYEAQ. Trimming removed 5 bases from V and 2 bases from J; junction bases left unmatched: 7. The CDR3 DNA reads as TGTGCCAGCAGCCACCAGACTAGCGGGGGGACCACAGATACGCAGTATTTT. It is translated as CASSHQTSGGTTDTQYF.

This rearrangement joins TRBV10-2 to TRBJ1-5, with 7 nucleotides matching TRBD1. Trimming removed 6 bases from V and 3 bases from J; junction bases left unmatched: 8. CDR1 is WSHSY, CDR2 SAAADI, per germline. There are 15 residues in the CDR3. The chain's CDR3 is CASRGTEALNQPQHF. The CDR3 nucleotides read TGCGCCAGCAGGGGGACAGAGGCCCTCAATCAGCCCCAGCATTTT.

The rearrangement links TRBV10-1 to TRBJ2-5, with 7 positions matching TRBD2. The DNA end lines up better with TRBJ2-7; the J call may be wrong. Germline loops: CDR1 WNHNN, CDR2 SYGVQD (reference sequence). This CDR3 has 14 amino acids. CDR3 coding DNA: TGCGCCAGCAGCCTAGCGGCAAGGCCCTACGAGCAGTACTTC. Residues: CASSLAARPYEQYF.

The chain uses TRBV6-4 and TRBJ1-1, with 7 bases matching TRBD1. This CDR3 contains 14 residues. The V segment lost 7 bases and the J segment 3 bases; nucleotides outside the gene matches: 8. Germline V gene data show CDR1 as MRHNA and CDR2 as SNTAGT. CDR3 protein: CASKPFQGDTEAFF. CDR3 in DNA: TGTGCCAGCAAACCATTTCAGGGGGACACTGAAGCTTTCTTT.

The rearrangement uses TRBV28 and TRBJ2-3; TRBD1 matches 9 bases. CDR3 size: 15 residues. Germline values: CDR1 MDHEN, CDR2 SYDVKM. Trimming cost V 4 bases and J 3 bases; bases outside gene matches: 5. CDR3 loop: CASSSRDRATDTQYF. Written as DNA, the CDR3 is TGTGCCAGCAGTTCCCGGGACAGGGCGACAGATACGCAGTATTTT.

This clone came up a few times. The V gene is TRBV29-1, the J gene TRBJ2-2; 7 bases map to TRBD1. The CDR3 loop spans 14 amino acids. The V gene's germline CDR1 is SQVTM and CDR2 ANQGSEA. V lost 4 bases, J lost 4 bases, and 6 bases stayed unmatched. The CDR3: CSVGVGGGTGELFF. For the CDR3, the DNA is TGCAGCGTTGGTGTAGGGGGCGGCACCGGGGAGCTGTTTTTT.

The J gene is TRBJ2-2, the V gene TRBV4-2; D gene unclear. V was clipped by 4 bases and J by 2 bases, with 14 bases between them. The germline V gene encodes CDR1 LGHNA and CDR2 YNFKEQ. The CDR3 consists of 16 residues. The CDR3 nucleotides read TGTGCCAGCAGCCGAGGTCTAATCAAAAACACCGGGGAGCTGTTTTTT. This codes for CASSRGLIKNTGELFF.

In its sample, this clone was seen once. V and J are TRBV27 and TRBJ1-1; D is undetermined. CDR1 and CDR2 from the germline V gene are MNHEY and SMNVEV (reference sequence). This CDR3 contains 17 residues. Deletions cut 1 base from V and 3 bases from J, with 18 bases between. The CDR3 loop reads CASSLLREFGEDTEAFF. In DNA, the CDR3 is TGTGCCAGCAGTTTATTACGGGAATTTGGCGAGGACACTGAAGCTTTCTTT.

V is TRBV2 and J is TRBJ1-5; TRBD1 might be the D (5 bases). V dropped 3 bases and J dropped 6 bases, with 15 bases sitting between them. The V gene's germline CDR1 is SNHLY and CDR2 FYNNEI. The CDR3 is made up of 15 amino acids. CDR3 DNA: TGTGCCAGCAGTGATTCGGGCAGGGCGGTTCAGCCCCAGCATTTT. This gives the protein CASSDSGRAVQPQHF. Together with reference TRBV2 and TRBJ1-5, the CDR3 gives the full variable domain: EPEVTQTPSHQVTQMGQEVILRCVPISNHLYFYWYRQILGQKVEFLVSFYNNEISEKSEIFDDQFSVERPDGSNFTLKIRSTKLEDSAMYFCASSDSGRAVQPQHFGDGTRLSIL.

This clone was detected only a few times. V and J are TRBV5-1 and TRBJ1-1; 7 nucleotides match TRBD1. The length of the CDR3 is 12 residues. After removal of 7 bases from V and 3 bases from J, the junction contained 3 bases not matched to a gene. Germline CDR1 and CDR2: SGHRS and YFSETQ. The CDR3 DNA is TGCGCCAGCCGTGGGACAGACACTGAAGCTTTCTTT. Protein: CASRGTDTEAFF.

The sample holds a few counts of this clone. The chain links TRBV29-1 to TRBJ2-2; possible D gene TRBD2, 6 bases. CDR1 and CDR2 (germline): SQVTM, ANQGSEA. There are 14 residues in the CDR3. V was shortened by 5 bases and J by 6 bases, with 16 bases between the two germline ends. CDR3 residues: CSVRPPRGSGELFF. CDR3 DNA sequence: TGCAGCGTTCGGCCTCCCCGGGGGTCCGGGGAGCTGTTTTTT.

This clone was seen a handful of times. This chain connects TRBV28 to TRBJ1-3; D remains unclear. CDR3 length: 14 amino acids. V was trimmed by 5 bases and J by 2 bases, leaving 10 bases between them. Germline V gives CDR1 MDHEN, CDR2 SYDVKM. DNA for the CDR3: TGTGCCAGCAGTACAAATGGAGCTGGAAACACCATATATTTT. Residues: CASSTNGAGNTIYF.